This section outlines one T cell receptor beta chain sequence together with its context. Self-reported history from a screening survey and questionnaire set each donor's cohort. The data were produced by immunoSEQ multiplex PCR, yet TCRdb's version contains in-frame clones alone and is incomplete. The table includes some 190,000 clones, roughly three quarters detected once. This entry is derived from a study of blood T cell repertoires in COVID-19. Trimming cost V 8 bases and J 0 bases, with 11 bases left between them. The length of the CDR3 is 14 residues. Per the germline V gene, CDR1 is MNHEY and CDR2 is SMNVEV (reference sequence).

The rearrangement joins TRBV27 to TRBJ2-1; D is uncertain. Sequenced sample: PBMCs or T cells enriched from blood (not recorded which). The sequence was collected from a man between 60 and 75 years old who had been exposed to COVID-19. This CDR3 is CASGYYSSYNEQFF. CDR3 coding DNA: TGTGCCAGCGGGTATTACAGCTCCTACAATGAGCAGTTCTTC.